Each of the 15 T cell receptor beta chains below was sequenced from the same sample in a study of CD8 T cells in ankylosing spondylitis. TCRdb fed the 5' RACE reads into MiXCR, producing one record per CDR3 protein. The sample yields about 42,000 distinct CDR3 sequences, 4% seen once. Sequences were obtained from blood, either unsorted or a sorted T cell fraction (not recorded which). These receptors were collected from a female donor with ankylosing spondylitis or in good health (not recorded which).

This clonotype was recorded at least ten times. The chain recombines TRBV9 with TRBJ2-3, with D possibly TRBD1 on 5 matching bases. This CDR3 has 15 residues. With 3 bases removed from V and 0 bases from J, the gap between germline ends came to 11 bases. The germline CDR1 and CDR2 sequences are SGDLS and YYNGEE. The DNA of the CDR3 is TGTGCCAGCAGCGCCTTAGGGGCTAGCACAGATACGCAGTATTTT. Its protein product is CASSALGASTDTQYF.

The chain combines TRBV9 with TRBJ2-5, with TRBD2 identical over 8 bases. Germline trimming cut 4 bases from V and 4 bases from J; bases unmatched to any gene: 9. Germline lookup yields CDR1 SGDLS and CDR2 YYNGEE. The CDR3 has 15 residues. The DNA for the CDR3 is TGTGCCAGCAGCCCCGACGGGAGGGGGGGAGAGACCCAGTACTTC. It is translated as CASSPDGRGGETQYF.

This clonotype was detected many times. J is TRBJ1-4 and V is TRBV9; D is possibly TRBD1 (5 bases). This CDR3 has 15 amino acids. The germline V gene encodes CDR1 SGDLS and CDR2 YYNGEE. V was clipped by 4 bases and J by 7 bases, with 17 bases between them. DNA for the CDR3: TGTGCCAGCAGCCTGCAGACGGGACCTATTGAAAAACTGTTTTTT. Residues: CASSLQTGPIEKLFF. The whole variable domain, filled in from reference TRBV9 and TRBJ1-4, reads DSGVTQTPKHLITATGQRVTLRCSPRSGDLSVYWYQQSLDQGLQFLIQYYNGEERAKGNILERFSAQQFPDLHSELNLSSLELGDSALYFCASSLQTGPIEKLFFGSGTQLSVL.

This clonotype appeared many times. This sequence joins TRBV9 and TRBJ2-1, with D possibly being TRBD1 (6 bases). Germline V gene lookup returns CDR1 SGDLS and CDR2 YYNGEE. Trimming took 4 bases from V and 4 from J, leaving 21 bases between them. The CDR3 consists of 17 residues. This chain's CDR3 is CASSLHPLGQLYNEQFF. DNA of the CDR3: TGTGCCAGCAGCCTTCACCCCCTTGGACAGCTTTACAATGAGCAGTTCTTC. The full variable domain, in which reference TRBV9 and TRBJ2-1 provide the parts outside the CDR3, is DSGVTQTPKHLITATGQRVTLRCSPRSGDLSVYWYQQSLDQGLQFLIQYYNGEERAKGNILERFSAQQFPDLHSELNLSSLELGDSALYFCASSLHPLGQLYNEQFFGPGTRLTVL.

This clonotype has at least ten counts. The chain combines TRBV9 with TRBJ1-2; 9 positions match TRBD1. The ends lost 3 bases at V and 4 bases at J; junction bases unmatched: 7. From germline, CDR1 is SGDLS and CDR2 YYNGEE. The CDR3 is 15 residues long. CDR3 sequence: CASSGGTGSGYGYTF. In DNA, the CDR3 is TGTGCCAGCAGCGGTGGGACAGGGTCAGGCTATGGCTACACCTTC.

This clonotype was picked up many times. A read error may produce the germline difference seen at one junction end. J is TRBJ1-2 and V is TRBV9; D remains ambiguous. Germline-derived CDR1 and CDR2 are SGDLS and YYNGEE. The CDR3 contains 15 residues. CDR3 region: CASSARWAANHGYTF. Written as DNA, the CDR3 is TGTGCCAGCAGCGCACGTTGGGCAGCTAACCATGGCTACACCTTC. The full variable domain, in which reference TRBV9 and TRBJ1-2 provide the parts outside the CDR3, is DSGVTQTPKHLITATGQRVTLRCSPRSGDLSVYWYQQSLDQGLQFLIQYYNGEERAKGNILERFSAQQFPDLHSELNLSSLELGDSALYFCASSARWAANHGYTFGSGTRLTVV.

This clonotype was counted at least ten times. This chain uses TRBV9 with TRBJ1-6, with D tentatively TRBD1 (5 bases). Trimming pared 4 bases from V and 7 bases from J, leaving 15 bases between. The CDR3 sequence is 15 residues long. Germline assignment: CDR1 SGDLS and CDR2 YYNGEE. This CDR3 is CASSLPGRKNSPLHF. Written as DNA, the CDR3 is TGTGCCAGCAGCTTACCGGGACGGAAAAATTCACCCCTCCACTTT.

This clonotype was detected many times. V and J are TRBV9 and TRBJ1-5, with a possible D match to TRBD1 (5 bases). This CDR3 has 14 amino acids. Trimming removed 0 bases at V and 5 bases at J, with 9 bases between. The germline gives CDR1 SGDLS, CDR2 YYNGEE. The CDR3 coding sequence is TGTGCCAGCAGCGTAGACCAGGGTGATCAGCCCCAGCATTTT. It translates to CASSVDQGDQPQHF.

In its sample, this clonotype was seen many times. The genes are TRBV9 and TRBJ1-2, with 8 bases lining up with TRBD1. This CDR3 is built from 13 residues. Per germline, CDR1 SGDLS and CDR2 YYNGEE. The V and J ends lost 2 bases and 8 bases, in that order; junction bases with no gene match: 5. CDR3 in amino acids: CASSVDRGRGYTF. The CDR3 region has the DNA TGTGCCAGCAGCGTTGACAGGGGACGCGGCTACACCTTC. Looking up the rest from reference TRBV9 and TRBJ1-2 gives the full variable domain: DSGVTQTPKHLITATGQRVTLRCSPRSGDLSVYWYQQSLDQGLQFLIQYYNGEERAKGNILERFSAQQFPDLHSELNLSSLELGDSALYFCASSVDRGRGYTFGSGTRLTVV.

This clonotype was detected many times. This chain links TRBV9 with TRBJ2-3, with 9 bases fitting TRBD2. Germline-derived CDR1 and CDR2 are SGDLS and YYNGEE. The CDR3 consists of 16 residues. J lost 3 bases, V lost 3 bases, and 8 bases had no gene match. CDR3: CASSAPAGGGTDTQYF. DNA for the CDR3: TGTGCCAGCAGCGCTCCAGCGGGGGGCGGAACAGATACGCAGTATTTT. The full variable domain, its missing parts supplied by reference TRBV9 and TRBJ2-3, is DSGVTQTPKHLITATGQRVTLRCSPRSGDLSVYWYQQSLDQGLQFLIQYYNGEERAKGNILERFSAQQFPDLHSELNLSSLELGDSALYFCASSAPAGGGTDTQYFGPGTRLTVL.

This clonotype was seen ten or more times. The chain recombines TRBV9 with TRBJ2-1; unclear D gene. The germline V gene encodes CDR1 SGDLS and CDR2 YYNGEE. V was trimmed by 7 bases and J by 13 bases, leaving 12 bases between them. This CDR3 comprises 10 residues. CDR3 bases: TGTGCCAGCGGACCCATGGCCCAGTTCTTC. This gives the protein CASGPMAQFF.

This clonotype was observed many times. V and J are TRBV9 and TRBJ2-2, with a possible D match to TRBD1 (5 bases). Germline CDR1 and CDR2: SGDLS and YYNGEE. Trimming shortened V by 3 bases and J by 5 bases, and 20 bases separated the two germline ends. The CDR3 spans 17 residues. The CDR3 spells CASSAIQGPPSTGELFF. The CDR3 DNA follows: TGTGCCAGCAGCGCCATCCAGGGTCCTCCGAGTACCGGGGAGCTGTTTTTT. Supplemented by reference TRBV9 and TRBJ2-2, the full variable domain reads DSGVTQTPKHLITATGQRVTLRCSPRSGDLSVYWYQQSLDQGLQFLIQYYNGEERAKGNILERFSAQQFPDLHSELNLSSLELGDSALYFCASSAIQGPPSTGELFFGEGSRLTVL.

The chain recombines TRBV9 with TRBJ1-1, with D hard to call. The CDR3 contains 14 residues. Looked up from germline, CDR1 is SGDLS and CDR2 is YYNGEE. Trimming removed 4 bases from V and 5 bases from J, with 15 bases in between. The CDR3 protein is CASSLNPGLTEAFF. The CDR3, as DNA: TGTGCCAGCAGCCTAAACCCGGGTTTAACTGAAGCTTTCTTT.

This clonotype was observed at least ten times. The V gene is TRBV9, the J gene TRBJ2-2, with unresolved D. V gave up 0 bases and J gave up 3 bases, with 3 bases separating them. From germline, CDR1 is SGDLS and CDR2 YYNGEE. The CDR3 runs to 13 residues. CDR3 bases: TGTGCCAGCAGCGTAGTTTACACCGGGGAGCTGTTTTTT. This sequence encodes CASSVVYTGELFF.

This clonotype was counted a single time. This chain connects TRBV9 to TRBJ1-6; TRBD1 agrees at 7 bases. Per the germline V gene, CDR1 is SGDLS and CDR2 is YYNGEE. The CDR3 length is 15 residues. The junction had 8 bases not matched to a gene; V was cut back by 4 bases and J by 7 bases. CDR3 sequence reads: CASSTSTGTNSPLHF. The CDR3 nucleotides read TGTGCCAGCAGCACCTCGACAGGGACAAATTCACCCCTCCACTTT. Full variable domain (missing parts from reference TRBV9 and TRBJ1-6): DSGVTQTPKHLITATGQRVTLRCSPRSGDLSVYWYQQSLDQGLQFLIQYYNGEERAKGNILERFSAQQFPDLHSELNLSSLELGDSALYFCASSTSTGTNSPLHFGNGTRLTVT.